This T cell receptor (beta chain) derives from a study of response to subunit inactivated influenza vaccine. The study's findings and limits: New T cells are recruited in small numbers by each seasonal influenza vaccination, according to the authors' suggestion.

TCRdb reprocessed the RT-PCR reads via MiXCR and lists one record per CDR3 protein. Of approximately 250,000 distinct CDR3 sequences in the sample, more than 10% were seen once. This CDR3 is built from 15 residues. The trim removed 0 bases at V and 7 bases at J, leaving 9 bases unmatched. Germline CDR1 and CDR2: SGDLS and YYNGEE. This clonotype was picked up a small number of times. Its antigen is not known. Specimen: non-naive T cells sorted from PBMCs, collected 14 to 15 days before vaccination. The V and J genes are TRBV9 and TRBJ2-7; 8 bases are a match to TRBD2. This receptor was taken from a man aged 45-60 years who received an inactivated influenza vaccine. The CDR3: CASSVEPAGVGEQYF. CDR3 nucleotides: TGTGCCAGCAGCGTAGAGCCAGCGGGAGTGGGGGAGCAGTACTTC. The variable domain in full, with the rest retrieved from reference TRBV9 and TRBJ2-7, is DSGVTQTPKHLITATGQRVTLRCSPRSGDLSVYWYQQSLDQGLQFLIQYYNGEERAKGNILERFSAQQFPDLHSELNLSSLELGDSALYFCASSVEPAGVGEQYFGPGTRLTVT.